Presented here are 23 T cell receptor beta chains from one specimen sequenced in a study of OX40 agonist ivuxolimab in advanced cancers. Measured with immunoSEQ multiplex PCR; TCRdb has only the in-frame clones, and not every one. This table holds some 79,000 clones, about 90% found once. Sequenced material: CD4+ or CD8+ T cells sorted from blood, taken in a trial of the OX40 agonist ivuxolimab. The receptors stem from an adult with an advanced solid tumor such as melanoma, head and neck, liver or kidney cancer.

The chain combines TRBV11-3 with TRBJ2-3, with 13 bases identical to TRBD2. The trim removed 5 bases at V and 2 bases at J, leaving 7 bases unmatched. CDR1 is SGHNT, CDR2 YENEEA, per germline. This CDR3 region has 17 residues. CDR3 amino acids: CASSRGTSGTYTDTQYF. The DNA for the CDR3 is TGTGCCAGCAGCCGCGGGACTAGCGGGACATACACAGATACGCAGTATTTT.

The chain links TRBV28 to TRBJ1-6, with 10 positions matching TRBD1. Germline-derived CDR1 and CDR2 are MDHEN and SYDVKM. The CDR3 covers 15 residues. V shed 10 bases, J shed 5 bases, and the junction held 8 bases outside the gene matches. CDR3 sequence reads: CATDSGQGDNSPLHF. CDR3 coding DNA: TGTGCCACCGACTCCGGACAGGGGGATAATTCACCCCTCCACTTT.

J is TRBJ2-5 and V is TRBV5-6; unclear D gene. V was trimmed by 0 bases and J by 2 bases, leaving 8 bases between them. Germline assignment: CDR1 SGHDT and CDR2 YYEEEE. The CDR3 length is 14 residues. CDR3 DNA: TGTGCCAGCAGCTTGGCGCCCCTTCAAGAGACCCAGTACTTC. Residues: CASSLAPLQETQYF.

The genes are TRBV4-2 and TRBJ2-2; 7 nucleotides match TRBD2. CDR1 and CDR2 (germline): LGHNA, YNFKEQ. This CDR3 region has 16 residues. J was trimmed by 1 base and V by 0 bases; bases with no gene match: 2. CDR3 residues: CASSQDGGENTGELFF. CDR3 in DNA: TGTGCCAGCAGCCAAGATGGGGGGGAGAACACCGGGGAGCTGTTTTTT.

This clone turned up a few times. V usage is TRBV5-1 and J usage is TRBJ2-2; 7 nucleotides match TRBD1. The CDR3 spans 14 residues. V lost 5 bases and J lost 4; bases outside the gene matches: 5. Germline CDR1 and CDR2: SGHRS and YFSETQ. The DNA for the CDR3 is TGCGCCAGCAGAAAGACAGGGATCACCGGGGAGCTGTTTTTT. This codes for CASRKTGITGELFF.

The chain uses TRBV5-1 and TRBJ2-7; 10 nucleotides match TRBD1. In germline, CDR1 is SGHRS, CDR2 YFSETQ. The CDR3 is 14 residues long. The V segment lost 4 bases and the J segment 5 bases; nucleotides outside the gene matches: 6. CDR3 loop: CASSPRQGADEQYF. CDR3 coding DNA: TGCGCCAGCAGCCCGCGACAGGGGGCCGACGAGCAGTACTTC.

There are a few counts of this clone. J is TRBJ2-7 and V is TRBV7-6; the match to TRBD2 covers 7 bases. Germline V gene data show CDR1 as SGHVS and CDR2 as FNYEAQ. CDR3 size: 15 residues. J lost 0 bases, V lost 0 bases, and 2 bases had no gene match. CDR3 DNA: TGTGCCAGCAGCTTAGCGGGAGGGAACTCCTACGAGCAGTACTTC. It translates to CASSLAGGNSYEQYF.

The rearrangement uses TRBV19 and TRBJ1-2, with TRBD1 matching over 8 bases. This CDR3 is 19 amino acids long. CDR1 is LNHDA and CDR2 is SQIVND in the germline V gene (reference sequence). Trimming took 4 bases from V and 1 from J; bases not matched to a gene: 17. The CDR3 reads CASSRKLMQGAGINYGYTF. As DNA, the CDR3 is TGTGCCAGTAGTAGGAAATTGATGCAGGGGGCGGGAATTAACTATGGCTACACCTTC.

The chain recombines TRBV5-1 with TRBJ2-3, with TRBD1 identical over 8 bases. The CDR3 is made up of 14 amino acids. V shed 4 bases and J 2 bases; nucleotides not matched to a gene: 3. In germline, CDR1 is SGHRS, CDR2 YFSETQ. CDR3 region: CASSQGQDTDTQYF. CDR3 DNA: TGCGCCAGCAGCCAGGGACAGGACACAGATACGCAGTATTTT. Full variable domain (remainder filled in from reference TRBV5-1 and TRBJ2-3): KAGVTQTPRYLIKTRGQQVTLSCSPISGHRSVSWYQQTPGQGLQFLFEYFSETQRNKGNFPGRFSGRQFSNSRSEMNVSTLELGDSALYLCASSQGQDTDTQYFGPGTRLTVL.

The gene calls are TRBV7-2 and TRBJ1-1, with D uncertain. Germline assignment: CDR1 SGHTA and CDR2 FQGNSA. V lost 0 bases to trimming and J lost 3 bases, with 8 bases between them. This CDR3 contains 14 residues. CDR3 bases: TGTGCCAGCAGCTTAGCGGGCCAATACACTGAAGCTTTCTTT. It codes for CASSLAGQYTEAFF.

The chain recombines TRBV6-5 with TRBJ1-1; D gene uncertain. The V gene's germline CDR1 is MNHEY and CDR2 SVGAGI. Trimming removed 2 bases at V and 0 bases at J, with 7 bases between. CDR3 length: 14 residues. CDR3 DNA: TGTGCCAGCAGTTACGGGCTCATGAACACTGAAGCTTTCTTT. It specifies CASSYGLMNTEAFF.

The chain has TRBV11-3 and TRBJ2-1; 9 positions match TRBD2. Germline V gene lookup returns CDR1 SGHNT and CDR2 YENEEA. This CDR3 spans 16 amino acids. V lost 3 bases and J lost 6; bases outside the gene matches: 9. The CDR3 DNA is TGTGCCAGCAGCTTGGGGGCGGGAGGGCCGCGCAATGAGCAGTTCTTC. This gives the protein CASSLGAGGPRNEQFF.

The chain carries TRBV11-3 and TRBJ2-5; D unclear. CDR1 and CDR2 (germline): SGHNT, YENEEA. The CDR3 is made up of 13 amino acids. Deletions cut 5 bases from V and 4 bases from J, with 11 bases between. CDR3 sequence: CASSIPVAETQYF. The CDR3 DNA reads TGTGCCAGCAGCATCCCTGTCGCAGAGACCCAGTACTTC. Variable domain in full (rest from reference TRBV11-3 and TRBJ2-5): EAGVVQSPRYKIIEKKQPVAFWCNPISGHNTLYWYLQNLGQGPELLIRYENEEAVDDSQLPKDRFSAERLKGVDSTLKIQPAELGDSAVYLCASSIPVAETQYFGPGTRLLVL.

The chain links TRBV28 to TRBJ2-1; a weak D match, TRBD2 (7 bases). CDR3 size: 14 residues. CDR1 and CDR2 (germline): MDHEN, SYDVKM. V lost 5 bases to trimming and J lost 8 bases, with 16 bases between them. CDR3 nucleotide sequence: TGTGCCAGCAGTCAAGGGGGGGCTAAGGATGAGCAGTTCTTC. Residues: CASSQGGAKDEQFF.

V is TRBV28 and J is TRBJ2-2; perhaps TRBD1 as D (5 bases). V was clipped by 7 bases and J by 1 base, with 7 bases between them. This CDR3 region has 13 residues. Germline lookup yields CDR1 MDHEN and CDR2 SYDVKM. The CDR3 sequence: CASKGMNTGELFF. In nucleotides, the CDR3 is TGTGCCAGCAAGGGGATGAACACCGGGGAGCTGTTTTTT.

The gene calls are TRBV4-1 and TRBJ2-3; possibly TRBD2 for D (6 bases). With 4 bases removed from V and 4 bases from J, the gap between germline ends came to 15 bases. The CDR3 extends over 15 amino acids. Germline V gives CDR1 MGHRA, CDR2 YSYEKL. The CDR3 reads CASSPQRGTADTQYF. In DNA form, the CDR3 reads TGCGCCAGCAGCCCCCAAAGAGGGACTGCAGATACGCAGTATTTT.

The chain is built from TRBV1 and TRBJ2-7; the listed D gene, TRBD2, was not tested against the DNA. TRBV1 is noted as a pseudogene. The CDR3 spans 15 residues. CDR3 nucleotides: TGCACCAGCAGCCAAGCCGAGCGGGAGACCTACGAGCAGTACTTC. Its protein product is CTSSQAERETYEQYF.

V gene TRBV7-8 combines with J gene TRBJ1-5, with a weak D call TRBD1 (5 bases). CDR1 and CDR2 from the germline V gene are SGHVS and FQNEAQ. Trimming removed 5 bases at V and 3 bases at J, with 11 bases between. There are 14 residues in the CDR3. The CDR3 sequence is CASSPDSFNQPQHF. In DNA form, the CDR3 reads TGTGCCAGCAGCCCAGACAGCTTCAATCAGCCCCAGCATTTT.

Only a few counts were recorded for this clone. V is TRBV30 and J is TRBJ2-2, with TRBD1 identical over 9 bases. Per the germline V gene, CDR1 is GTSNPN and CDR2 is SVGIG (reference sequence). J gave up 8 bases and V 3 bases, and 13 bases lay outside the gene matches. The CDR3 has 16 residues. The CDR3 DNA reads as TGTGCCTGGAGAAACAAAGGGACAGGGAATGCGGGGGAGCTGTTTTTT. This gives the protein CAWRNKGTGNAGELFF.

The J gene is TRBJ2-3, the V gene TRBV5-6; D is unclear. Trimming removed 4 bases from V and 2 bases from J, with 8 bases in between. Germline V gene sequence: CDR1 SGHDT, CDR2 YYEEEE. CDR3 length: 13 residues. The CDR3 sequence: CASSRRNTDTQYF. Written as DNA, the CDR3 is TGTGCCAGCAGCCGAAGAAACACAGATACGCAGTATTTT.

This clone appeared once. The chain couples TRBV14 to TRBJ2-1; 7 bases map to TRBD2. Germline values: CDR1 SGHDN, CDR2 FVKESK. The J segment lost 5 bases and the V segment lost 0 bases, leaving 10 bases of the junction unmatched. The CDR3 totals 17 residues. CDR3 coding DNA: TGTGCCAGCAGCCAAGATCACATCTGGGCGGGGGACAATGAGCAGTTCTTC. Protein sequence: CASSQDHIWAGDNEQFF.

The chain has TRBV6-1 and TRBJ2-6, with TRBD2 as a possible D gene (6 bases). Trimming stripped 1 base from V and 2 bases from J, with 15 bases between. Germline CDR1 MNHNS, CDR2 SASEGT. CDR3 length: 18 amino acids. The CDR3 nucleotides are TGTGCCAGCAGTGAAGAGGGACTGCGGAACCCTGGGGCCAACGTCCTGACTTTC. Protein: CASSEEGLRNPGANVLTF.

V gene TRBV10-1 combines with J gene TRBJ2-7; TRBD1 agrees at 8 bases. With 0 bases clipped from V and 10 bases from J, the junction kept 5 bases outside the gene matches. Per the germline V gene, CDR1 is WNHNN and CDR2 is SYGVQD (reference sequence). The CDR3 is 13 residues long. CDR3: CASSESRQGLQYF. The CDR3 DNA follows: TGCGCCAGCAGTGAGTCCAGACAGGGGTTACAGTACTTC.